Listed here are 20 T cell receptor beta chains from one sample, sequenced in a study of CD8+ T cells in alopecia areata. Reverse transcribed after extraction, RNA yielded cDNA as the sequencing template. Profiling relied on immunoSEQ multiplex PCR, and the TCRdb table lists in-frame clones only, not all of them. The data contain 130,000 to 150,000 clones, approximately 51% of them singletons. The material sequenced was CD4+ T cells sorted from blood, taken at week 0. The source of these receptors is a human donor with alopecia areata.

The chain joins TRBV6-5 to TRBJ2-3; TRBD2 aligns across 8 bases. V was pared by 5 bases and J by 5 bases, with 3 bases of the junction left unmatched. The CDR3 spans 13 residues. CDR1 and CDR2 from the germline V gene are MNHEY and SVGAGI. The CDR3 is CASSPSGGDTQYF. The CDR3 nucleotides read TGTGCCAGCAGTCCGAGCGGGGGAGATACGCAGTATTTT.

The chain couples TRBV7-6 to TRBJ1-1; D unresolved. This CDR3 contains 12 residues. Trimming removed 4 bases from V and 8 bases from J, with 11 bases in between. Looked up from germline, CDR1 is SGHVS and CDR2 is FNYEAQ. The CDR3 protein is CASSSWSGEAFF. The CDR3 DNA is TGTGCCAGCAGCTCGTGGTCAGGCGAAGCTTTCTTT.

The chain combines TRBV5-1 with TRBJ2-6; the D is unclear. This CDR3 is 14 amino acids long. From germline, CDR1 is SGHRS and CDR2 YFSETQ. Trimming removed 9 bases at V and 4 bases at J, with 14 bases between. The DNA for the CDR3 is TGCGCCACCGTACCCTACCCCGGGGCCAACGTCCTGACTTTC. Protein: CATVPYPGANVLTF. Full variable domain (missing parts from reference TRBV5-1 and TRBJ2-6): KAGVTQTPRYLIKTRGQQVTLSCSPISGHRSVSWYQQTPGQGLQFLFEYFSETQRNKGNFPGRFSGRQFSNSRSEMNVSTLELGDSALYLCATVPYPGANVLTFGAGSRLTVL.

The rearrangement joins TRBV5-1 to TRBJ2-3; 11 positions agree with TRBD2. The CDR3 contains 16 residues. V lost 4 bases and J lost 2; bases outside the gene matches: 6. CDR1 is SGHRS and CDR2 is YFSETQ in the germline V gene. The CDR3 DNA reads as TGCGCCAGCAGCCCGATACTAGCGGGAGACACAGATACGCAGTATTTT. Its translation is CASSPILAGDTDTQYF.

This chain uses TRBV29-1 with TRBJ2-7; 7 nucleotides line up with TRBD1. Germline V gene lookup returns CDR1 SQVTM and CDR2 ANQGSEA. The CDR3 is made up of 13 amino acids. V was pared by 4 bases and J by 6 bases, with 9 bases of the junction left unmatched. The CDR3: CSVGGDRVAEQYF. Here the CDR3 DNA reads TGCAGCGTTGGAGGAGACAGGGTTGCCGAGCAGTACTTC.

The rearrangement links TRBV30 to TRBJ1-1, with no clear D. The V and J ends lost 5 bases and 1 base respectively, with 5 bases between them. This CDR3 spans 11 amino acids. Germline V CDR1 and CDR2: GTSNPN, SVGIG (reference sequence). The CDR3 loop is CAWLANTEAFF. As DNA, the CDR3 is TGTGCCTGGCTGGCGAACACTGAAGCTTTCTTT.

CDR3 amino acids: CASSQGQTLDEQYF. CDR3 DNA: TGCGCCAGCAGCCAAGGACAGACCCTCGACGAGCAGTACTTC. The gene calls are TRBV4-3 and TRBJ2-7; D perhaps matches TRBD1 (5 bases). V was trimmed by 1 base and J by 5 bases, leaving 12 bases between them. Germline CDR1 LGHNA, CDR2 YSLEER. The CDR3 is 14 amino acids.

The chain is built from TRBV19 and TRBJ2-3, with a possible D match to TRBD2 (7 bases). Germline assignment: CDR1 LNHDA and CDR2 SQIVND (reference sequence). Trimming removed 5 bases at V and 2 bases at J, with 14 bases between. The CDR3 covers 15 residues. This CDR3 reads CASSPAGHFTDTQYF. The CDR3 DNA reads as TGTGCCAGTAGTCCAGCGGGACATTTCACAGATACGCAGTATTTT.

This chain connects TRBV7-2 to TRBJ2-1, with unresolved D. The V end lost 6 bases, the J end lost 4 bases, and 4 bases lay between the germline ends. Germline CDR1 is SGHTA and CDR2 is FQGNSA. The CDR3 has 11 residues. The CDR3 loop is CASRFYNEQFF. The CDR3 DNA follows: TGTGCCAGCAGATTTTACAATGAGCAGTTCTTC.

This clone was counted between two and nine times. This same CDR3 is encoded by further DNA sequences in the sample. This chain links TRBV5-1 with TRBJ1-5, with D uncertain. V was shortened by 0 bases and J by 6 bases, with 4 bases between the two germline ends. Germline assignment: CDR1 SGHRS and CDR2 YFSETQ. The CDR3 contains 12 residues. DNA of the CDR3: TGCGCCAGCAGCTTGGATGGTCAGCCCCAGCATTTT. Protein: CASSLDGQPQHF.

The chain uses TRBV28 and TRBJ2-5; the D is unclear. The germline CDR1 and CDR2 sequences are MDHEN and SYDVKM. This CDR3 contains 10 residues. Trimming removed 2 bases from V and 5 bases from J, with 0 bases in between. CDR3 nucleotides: TGTGCCAGCAGTTTAGAGACCCAGTACTTC. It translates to CASSLETQYF. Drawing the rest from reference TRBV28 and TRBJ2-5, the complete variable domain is DVKVTQSSRYLVKRTGEKVFLECVQDMDHENMFWYRQDPGLGLRLIYFSYDVKMKEKGDIPEGYSVSREKKERFSLILESASTNQTSMYLCASSLETQYFGPGTRLLVL.

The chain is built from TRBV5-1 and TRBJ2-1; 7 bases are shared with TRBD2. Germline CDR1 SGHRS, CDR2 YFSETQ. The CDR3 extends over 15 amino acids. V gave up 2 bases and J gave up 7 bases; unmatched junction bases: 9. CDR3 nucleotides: TGCGCCAGCAGCTTCGGCGGGAGCACGGTTAATGAGCAGTTCTTC. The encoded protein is CASSFGGSTVNEQFF.

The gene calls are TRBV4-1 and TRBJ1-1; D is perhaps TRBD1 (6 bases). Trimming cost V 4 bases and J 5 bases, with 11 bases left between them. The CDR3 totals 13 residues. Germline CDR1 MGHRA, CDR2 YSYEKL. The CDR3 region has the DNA TGCGCCAGCAGCCTACAGGGAAAGACTGAAGCTTTCTTT. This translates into CASSLQGKTEAFF.

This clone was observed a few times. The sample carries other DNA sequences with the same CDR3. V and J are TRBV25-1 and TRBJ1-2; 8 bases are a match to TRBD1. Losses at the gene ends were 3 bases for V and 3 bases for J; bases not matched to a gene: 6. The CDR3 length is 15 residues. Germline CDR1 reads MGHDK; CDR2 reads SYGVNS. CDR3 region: CASSDPGQGDYGYTF. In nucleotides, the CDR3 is TGTGCCAGCAGTGACCCAGGACAGGGCGACTATGGCTACACCTTC.

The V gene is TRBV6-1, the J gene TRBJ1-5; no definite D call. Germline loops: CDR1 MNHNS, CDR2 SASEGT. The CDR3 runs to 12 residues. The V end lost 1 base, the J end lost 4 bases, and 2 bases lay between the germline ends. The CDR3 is CASSEGNQPQHF. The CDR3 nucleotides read TGTGCCAGCAGTGAAGGGAATCAGCCCCAGCATTTT.

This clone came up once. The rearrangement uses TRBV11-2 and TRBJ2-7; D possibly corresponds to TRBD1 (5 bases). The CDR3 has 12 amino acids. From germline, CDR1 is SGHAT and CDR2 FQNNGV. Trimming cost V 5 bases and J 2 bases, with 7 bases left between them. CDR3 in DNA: TGTGCCAGCAGCATGGACACCTACGAGCAGTACTTC. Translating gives CASSMDTYEQYF.

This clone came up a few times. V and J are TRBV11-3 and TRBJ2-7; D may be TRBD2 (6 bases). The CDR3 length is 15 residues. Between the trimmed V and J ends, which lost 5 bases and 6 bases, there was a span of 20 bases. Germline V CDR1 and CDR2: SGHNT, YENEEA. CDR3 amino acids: CASSTWTTGSGEQYF. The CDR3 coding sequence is TGTGCCAGCAGCACCTGGACTACCGGGTCTGGCGAGCAGTACTTC.

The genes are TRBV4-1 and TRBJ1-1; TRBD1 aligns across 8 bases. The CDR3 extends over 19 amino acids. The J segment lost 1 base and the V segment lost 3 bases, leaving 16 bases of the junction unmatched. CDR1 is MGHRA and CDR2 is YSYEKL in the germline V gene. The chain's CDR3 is CASSHIGAGGFLRNTEAFF. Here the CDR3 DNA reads TGCGCCAGCAGCCACATCGGAGCAGGGGGCTTTTTGCGGAACACTGAAGCTTTCTTT.

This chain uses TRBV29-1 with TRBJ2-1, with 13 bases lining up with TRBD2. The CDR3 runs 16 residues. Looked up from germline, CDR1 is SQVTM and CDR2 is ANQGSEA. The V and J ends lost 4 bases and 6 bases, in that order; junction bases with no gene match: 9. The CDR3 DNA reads TGCAGCGTTGGTCGAGGCCGACTAGCGGGAGGCAATGAGCAGTTCTTC. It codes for CSVGRGRLAGGNEQFF.

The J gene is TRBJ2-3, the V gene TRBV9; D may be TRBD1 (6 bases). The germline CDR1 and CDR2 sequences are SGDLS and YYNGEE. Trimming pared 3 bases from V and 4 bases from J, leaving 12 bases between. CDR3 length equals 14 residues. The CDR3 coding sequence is TGTGCCAGCAGCGGGGACATAGCGCCAGATACGCAGTATTTT. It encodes CASSGDIAPDTQYF.